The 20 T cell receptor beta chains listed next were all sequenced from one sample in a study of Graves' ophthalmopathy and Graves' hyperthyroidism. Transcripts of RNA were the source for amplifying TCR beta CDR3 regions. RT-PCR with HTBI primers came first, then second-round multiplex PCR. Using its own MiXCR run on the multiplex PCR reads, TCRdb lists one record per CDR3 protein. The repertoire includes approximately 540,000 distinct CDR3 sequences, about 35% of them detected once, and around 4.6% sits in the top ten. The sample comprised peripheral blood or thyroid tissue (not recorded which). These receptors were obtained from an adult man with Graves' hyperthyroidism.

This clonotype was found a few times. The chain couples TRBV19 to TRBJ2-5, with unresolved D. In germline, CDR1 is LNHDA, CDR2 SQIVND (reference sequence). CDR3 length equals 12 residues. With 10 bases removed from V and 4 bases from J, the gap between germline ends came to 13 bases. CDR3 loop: CATSWGSETQYF. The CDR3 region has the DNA TGTGCCACGAGCTGGGGATCAGAGACCCAGTACTTC.

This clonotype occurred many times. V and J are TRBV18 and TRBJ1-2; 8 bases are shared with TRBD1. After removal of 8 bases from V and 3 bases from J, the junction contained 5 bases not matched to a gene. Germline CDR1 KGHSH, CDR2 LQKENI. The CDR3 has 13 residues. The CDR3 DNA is TGTGCCAGCAGTCCGGGACAGGACTATGGCTACACCTTC. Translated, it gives CASSPGQDYGYTF.

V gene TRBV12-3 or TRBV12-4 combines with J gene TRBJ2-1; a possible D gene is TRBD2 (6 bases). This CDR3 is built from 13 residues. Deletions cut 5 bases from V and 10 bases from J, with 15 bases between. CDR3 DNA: TGTGCCAGCAGTCCATCTGCGGGAAAGGAGCAGTTCTTC. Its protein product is CASSPSAGKEQFF.

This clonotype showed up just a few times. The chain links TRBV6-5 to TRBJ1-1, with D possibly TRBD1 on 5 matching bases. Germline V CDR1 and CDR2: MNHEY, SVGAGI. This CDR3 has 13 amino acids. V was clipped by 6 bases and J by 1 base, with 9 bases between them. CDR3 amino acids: CASRGLGNTEAFF. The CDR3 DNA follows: TGTGCCAGCAGGGGGCTGGGGAACACTGAAGCTTTCTTT.

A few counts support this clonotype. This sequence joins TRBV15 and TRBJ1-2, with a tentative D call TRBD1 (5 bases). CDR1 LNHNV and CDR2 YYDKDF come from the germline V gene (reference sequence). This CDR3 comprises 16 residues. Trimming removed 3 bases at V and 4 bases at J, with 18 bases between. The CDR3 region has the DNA TGTGCCACCAGCAGCCTCCGCGGGGACCGAGCCTATGGCTACACCTTC. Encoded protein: CATSSLRGDRAYGYTF.

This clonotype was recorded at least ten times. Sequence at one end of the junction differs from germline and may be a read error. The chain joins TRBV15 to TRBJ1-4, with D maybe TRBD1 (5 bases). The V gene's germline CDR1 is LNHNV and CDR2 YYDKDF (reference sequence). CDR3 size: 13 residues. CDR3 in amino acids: CATSRDLGTTSVF. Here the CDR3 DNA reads TGTGCCACCAGCAGAGATCTAGGGACTACTAGCGTTTTT.

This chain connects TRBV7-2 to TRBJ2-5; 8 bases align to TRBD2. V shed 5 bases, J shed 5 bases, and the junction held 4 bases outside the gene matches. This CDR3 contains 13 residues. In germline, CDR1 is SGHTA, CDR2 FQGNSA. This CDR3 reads CASSHASGETQYF. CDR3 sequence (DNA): TGTGCCAGCAGCCACGCTAGCGGGGAGACCCAGTACTTC.

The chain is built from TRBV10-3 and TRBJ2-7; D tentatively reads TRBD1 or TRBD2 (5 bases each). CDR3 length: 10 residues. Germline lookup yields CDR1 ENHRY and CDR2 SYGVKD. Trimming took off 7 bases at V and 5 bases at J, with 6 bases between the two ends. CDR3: CAIMGDEQYF. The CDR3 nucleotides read TGTGCCATCATGGGGGACGAGCAGTACTTC.

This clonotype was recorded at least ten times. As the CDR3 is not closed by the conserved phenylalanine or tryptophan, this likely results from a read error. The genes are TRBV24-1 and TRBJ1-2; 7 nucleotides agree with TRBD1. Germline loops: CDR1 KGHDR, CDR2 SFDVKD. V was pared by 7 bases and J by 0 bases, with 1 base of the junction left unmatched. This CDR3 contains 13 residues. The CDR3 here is CATRQGANYGYTL. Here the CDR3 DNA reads TGTGCCACCAGGCAGGGGGCTAACTATGGCTACACCCTC.

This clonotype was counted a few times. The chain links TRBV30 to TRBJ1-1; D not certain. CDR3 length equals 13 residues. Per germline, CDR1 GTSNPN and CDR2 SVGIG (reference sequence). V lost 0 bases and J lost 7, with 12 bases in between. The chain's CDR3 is CAWSVGRRGEAFF. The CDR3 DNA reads TGTGCCTGGAGTGTCGGTAGGAGAGGTGAAGCTTTCTTT.

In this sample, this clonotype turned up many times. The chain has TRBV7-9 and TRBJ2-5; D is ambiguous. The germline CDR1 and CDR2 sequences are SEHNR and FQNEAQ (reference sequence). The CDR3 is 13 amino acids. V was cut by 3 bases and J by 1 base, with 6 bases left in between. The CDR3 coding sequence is TGTGCCAGCAGCTTCGGCAGCCAAGAGACCCAGTACTTC. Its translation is CASSFGSQETQYF.

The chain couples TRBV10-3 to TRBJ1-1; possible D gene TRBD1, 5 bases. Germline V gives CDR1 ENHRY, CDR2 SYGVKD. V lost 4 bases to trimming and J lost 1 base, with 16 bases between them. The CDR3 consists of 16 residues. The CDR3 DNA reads TGTGCCATCAGTGTAGACTTCCAGGGTAGGAACACTGAAGCTTTCTTT. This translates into CAISVDFQGRNTEAFF.

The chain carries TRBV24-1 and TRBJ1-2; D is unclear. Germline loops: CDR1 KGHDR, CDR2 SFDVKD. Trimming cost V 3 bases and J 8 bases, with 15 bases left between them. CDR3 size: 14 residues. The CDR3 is CATSDPKSDKGYTF. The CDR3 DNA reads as TGTGCCACCAGTGATCCCAAGAGCGACAAAGGCTACACCTTC.

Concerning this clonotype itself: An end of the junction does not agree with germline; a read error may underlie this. The CDR3: CASSFSISWQTNAEAFF. CDR3 coding DNA: TGTGCCAGCAGCTTTTCAATATCGTGGCAGACGAACGCTGAAGCTTTCTTT. This chain links TRBV11-3 with TRBJ1-1; no clear D gene. The CDR3 runs to 17 residues. The germline gives CDR1 SGHNT, CDR2 YENEEA.

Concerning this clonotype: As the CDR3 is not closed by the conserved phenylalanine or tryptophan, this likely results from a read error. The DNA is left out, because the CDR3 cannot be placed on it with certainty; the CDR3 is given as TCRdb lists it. The CDR3 sequence: CASSLAGTSY. The chain couples TRBV7-9 to TRBJ1-2. From germline, CDR1 is SEHNR and CDR2 FQNEAQ (reference sequence). With termini counted, the CDR3 has 10 amino acids.

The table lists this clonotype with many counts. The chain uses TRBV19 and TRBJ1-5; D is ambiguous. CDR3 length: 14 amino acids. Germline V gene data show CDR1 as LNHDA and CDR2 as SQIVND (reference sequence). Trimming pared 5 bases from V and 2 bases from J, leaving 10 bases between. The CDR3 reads CASSYGLGNQPQHF. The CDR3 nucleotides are TGTGCCAGTAGTTACGGGTTGGGCAATCAGCCCCAGCATTTT. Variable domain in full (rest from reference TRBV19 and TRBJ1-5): DGGITQSPKYLFRKEGQNVTLSCEQNLNHDAMYWYRQDPGQGLRLIYYSQIVNDFQKGDIAEGYSVSREKKESFPLTVTSAQKNPTAFYLCASSYGLGNQPQHFGDGTRLSIL.

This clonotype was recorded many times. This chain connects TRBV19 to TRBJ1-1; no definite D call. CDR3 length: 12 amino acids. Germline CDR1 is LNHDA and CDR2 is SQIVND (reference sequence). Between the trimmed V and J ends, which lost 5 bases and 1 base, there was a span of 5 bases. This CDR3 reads CASSLENTEAFF. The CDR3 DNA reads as TGTGCCAGTAGTTTGGAGAACACTGAAGCTTTCTTT.

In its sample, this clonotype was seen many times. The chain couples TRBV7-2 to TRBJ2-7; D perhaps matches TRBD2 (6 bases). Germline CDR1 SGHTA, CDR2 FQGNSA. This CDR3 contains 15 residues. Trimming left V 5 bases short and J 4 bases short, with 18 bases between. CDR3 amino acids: CASSPGGSNNYEQYF. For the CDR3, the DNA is TGTGCCAGCAGCCCCGGAGGGAGCAATAATTACGAGCAGTACTTC. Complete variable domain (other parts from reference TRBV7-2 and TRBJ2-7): GAGVSQSPSNKVTEKGKDVELRCDPISGHTALYWYRQSLGQGLEFLIYFQGNSAPDKSGLPSDRFSAERTGGSVSTLTIQRTQQEDSAVYLCASSPGGSNNYEQYFGPGTRLTVT.

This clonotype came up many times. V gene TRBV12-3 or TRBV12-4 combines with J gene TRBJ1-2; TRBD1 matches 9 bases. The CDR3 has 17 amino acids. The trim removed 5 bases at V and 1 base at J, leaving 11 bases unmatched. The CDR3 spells CASSRKDRGLNNYGYTF. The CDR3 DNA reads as TGTGCCAGCAGTCGAAAGGACAGGGGCCTGAATAACTATGGCTACACCTTC.

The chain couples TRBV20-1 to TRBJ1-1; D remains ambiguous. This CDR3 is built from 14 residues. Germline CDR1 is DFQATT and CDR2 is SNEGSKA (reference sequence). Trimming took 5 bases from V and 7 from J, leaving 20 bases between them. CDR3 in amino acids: CSASGGRTYNEAFF. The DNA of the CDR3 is TGCAGTGCTTCCGGCGGGAGGACTTACAATGAAGCTTTCTTT.